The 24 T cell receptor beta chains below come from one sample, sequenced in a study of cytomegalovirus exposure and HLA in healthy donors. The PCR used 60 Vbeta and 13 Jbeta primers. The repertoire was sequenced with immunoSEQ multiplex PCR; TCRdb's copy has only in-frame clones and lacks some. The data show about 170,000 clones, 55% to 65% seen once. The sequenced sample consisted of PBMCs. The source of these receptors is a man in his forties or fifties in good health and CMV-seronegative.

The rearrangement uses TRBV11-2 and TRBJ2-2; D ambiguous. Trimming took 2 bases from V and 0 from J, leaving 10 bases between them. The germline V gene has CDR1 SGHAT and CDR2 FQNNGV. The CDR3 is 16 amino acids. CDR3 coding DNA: TGTGCCAGCAGCTTAAACAGACCCACGAACACCGGGGAGCTGTTTTTT. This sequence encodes CASSLNRPTNTGELFF.

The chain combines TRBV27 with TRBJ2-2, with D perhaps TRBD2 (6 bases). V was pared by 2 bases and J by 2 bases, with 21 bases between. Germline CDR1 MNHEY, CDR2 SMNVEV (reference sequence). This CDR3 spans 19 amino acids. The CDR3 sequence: CASSLRGGSSNLNTGELFF. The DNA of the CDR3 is TGTGCCAGCAGTTTAAGGGGAGGTTCGTCTAACTTAAACACCGGGGAGCTGTTTTTT.

The CDR3 reads CAISESRTGGGTEAFF. The CDR3 DNA reads TGTGCCATCAGTGAGTCGAGGACAGGCGGAGGCACTGAAGCTTTCTTT. The V call is TRBV10-3, the J call TRBJ1-1; 7 positions agree with TRBD1. V lost 0 bases, J lost 4 bases, and 8 bases stayed unmatched. The V gene's germline CDR1 is ENHRY and CDR2 SYGVKD. The CDR3 runs to 16 residues.

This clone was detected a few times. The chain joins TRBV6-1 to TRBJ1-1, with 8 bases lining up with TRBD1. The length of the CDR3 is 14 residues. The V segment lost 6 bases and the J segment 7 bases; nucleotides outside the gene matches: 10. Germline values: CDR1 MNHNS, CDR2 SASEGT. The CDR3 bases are TGTGCCAGCAGATCTCGGACAGGGATGGGTGAAGCTTTCTTT. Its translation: CASRSRTGMGEAFF.

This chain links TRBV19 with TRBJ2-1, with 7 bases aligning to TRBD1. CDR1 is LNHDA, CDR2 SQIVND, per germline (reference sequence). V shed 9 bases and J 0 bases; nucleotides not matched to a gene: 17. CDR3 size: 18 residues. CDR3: CASQTGTAHRSSYNEQFF. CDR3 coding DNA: TGTGCCAGCCAAACGGGGACAGCCCATAGAAGCTCCTACAATGAGCAGTTCTTC.

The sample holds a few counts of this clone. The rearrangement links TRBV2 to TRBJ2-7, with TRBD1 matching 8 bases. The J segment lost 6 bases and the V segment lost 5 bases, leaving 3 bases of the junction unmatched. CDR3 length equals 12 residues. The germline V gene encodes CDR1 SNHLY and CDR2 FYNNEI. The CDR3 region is CASSTQGAEQYF. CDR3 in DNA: TGTGCCAGCAGTACCCAGGGGGCCGAGCAGTACTTC.

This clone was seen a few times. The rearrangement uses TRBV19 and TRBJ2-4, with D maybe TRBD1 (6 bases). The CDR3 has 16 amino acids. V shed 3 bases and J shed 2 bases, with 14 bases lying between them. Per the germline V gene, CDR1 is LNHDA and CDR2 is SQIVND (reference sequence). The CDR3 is CASSIVGASTKNIQYF. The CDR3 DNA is TGTGCCAGTAGTATTGTGGGGGCATCAACCAAAAACATTCAGTACTTC.

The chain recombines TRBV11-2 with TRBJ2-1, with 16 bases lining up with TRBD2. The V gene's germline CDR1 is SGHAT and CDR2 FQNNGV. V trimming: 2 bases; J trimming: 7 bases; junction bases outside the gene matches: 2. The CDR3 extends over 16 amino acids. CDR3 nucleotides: TGTGCCAGCAGCTTATTGGGACTAGCGGGAGGGAATGAGCAGTTCTTC. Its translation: CASSLLGLAGGNEQFF.

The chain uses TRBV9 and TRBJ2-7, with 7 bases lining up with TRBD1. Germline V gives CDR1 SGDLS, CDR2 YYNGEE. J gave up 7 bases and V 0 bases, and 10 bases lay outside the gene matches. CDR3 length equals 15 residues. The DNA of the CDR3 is TGTGCCAGCAGCGTAGGCTGGGACAGCCCTTGGGAGCAGTACTTC. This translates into CASSVGWDSPWEQYF.

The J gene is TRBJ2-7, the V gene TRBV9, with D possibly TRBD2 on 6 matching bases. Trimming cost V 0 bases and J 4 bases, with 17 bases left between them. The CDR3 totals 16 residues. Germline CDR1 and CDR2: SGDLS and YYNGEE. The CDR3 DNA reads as TGTGCCAGCAGCGTAGGACGGGAGCGAGCCCATTACGAGCAGTACTTC. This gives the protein CASSVGRERAHYEQYF.

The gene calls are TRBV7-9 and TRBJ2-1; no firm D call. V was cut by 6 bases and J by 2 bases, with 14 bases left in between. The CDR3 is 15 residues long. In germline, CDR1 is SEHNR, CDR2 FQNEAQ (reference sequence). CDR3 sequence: CASSLGTNPYNEQFF. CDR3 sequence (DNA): TGTGCCAGCAGTTTGGGCACAAACCCCTACAATGAGCAGTTCTTC.

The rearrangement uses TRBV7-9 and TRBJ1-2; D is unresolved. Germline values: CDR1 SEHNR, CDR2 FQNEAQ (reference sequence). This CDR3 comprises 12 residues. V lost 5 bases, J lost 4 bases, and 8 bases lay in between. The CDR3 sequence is CASSRAGYGYTF. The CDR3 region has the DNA TGTGCCAGCAGCCGAGCAGGCTATGGCTACACCTTC.

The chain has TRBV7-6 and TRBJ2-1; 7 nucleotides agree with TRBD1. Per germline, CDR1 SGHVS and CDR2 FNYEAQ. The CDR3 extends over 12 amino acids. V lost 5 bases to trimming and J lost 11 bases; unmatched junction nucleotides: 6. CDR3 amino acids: CASSETGNKQFF. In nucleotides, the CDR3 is TGTGCCAGCAGCGAGACAGGGAACAAGCAGTTCTTC.

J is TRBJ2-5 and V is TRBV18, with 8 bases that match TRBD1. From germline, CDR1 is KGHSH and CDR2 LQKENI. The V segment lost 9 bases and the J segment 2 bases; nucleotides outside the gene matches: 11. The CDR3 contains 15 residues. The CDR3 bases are TGTGCCAGTAGTGGACAGGGAGTAGGACAAGAGACCCAGTACTTC. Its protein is CASSGQGVGQETQYF.

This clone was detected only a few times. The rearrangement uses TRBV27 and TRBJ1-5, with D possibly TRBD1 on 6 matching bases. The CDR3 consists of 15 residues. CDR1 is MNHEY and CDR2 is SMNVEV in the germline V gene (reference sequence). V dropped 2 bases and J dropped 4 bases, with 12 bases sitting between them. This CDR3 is CASSLRGARNQPQHF. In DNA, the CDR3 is TGTGCCAGCAGTTTACGGGGGGCAAGAAATCAGCCCCAGCATTTT.

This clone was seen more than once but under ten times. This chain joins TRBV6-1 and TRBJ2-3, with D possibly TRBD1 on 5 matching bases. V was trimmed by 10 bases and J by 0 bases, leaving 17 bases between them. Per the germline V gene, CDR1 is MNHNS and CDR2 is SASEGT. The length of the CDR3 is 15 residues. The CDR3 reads CATETGEASTDTQYF. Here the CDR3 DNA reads TGTGCCACCGAAACAGGAGAAGCTAGCACAGATACGCAGTATTTT.

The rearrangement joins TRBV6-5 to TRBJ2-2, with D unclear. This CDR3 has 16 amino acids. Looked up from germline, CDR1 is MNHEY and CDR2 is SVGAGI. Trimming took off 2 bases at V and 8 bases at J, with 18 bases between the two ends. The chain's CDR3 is CASSYGGLNSGGELFF. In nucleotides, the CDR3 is TGTGCCAGCAGTTACGGCGGCCTCAATTCTGGGGGGGAGCTGTTTTTT.

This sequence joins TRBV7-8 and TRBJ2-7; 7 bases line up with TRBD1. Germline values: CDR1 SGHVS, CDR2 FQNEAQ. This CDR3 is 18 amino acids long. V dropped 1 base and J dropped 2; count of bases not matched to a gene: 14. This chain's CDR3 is CASSLDRFNRGNPYEQYF. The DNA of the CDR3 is TGTGCCAGCAGCTTAGATCGTTTTAACAGGGGCAACCCCTACGAGCAGTACTTC.

The CDR3 DNA is TGTGCCAGCAGCTTAGATGTACAGGGAGTTGAGACCCAGTACTTC. As protein: CASSLDVQGVETQYF. The chain is built from TRBV7-9 and TRBJ2-5; D possibly corresponds to TRBD1 (6 bases). The V end was cut by 1 base, the J end by 5 bases, with 14 bases between. CDR3 length: 15 residues. CDR1 SEHNR and CDR2 FQNEAQ come from the germline V gene (reference sequence).

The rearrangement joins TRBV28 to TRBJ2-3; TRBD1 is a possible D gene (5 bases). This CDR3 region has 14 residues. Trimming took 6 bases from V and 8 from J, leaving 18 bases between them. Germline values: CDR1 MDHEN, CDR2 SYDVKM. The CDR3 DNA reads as TGTGCCAGCAGCCGGAATTCAGGGTACGGTACGCAGTATTTT. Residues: CASSRNSGYGTQYF.

For the CDR3, the DNA is TGTGCCAGCAGCCTCACAGGGGGTAGGAACACTGAAGCTTTCTTT. It translates to CASSLTGGRNTEAFF. This chain uses TRBV7-9 with TRBJ1-1, with 8 positions matching TRBD1. After removal of 5 bases from V and 1 base from J, the junction contained 6 bases not matched to a gene. This CDR3 is built from 15 residues. Germline CDR1 and CDR2: SEHNR and FQNEAQ (reference sequence).

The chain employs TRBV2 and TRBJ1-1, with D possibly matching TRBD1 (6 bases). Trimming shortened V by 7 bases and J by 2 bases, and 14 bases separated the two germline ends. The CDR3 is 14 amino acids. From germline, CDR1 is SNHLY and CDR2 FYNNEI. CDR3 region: CASKRQDLNTEAFF. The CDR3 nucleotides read TGTGCCAGCAAAAGACAGGACCTTAACACTGAAGCTTTCTTT. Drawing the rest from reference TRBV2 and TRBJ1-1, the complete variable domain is EPEVTQTPSHQVTQMGQEVILRCVPISNHLYFYWYRQILGQKVEFLVSFYNNEISEKSEIFDDQFSVERPDGSNFTLKIRSTKLEDSAMYFCASKRQDLNTEAFFGQGTRLTVV.

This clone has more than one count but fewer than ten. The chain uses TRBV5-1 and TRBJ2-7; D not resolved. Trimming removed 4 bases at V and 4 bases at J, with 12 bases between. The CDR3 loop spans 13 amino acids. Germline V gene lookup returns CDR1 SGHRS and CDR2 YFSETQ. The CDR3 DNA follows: TGCGCCAGCAGCCGCCCCCCTAAATACGAGCAGTACTTC. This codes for CASSRPPKYEQYF.

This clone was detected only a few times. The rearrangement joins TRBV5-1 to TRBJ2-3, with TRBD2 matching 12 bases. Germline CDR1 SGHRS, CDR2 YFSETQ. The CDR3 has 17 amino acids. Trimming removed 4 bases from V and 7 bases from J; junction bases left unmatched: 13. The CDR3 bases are TGCGCCAGCAGCCTAGGACTAGCGGGGATAACCGGGAATACGCAGTATTTT. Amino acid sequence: CASSLGLAGITGNTQYF. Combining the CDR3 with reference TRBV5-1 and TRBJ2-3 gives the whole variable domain KAGVTQTPRYLIKTRGQQVTLSCSPISGHRSVSWYQQTPGQGLQFLFEYFSETQRNKGNFPGRFSGRQFSNSRSEMNVSTLELGDSALYLCASSLGLAGITGNTQYFGPGTRLTVL.